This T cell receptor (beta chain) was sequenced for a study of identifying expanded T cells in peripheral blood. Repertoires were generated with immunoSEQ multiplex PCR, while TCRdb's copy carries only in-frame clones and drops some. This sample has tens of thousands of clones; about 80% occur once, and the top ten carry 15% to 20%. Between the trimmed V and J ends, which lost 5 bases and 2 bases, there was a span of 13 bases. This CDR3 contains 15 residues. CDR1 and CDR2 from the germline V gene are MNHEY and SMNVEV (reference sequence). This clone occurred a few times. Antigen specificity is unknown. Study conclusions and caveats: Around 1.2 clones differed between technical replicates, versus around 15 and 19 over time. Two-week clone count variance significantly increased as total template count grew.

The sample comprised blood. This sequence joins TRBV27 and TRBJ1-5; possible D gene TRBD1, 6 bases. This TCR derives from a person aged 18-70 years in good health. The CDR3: CASSPQGLGNQPQHF. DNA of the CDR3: TGTGCCAGCAGTCCACAGGGACTCGGCAATCAGCCCCAGCATTTT.